Presented here are 15 T cell receptor beta chains from one specimen sequenced in a study of human T cells and chemical hapten exposure (dated by TCRdb to the early 2020s). The sample's time point label, in plain terms: patch test 3, about 24 weeks after DPC sensitization. Interpreted using the paper, the treatment or condition label stands for: therapeutic diphenylcyclopropenone sensitization with weekly scalp DPC. Library construction relied on RACE. TCRdb shows the sequencer as NextSeq 500. TCRdb reprocessed the public reads (quality trimming at Q25 with fastp, clone calling with MiXCR) and kept in-frame beta chains. When rows share a CDR3 protein, they turn into one entry using the most common DNA and genes. Present in this sample are approximately 80,000 distinct CDR3 sequences, 10% to 14% of which were seen just once. Clones ranked in the top ten supply approximately 3.7% of the sample. Sequences were derived from whole blood, sampled in connection with sensitization to the hapten diphenylcyclopropenone (DPC). These receptors were taken from a woman between 45 and 60 years old with alopecia areata. Some clones in this sample may be carry-over from other donors' samples.

This clonotype was found a few times. This chain uses TRBV19 with TRBJ2-1; TRBD2 agrees at 7 bases. Trimming removed 11 bases from V and 4 bases from J; junction bases left unmatched: 8. Germline CDR1 LNHDA, CDR2 SQIVND (reference sequence). CDR3 length: 13 amino acids. The CDR3 nucleotides are TGTGCCCCGGCATCCGGGAGGTACAATGAGCAGTTCTTC. It translates to CAPASGRYNEQFF.

The gene calls are TRBV6-6 and TRBJ1-2, with TRBD1 matching 7 bases. The CDR3 sequence is 14 residues long. V lost 10 bases to trimming and J lost 7 bases; unmatched junction nucleotides: 15. Germline CDR1 and CDR2: MNHNY and SVGAGI (reference sequence). This CDR3 is CATETPLQGSGYTF. The DNA of the CDR3 is TGTGCCACCGAGACCCCTTTACAGGGGTCTGGCTACACCTTC.

In its sample, this clonotype was seen many times. The chain's CDR3 is CASSPRTSGGGVEQYF. CDR3 bases: TGTGCCAGCAGCCCAAGGACTAGCGGGGGGGGCGTCGAGCAGTACTTC. The V gene is TRBV5-4, the J gene TRBJ2-7; 15 bases are shared with TRBD2. CDR1 and CDR2 from the germline V gene are SGHNT and YYREEE (reference sequence). CDR3 length: 16 residues. The V segment lost 4 bases and the J segment 6 bases; nucleotides outside the gene matches: 8.

The chain combines TRBV28 with TRBJ2-5, with 10 bases identical to TRBD1. Germline trimming cut 5 bases from V and 7 bases from J; bases unmatched to any gene: 7. Germline loops: CDR1 MDHEN, CDR2 SYDVKM. The CDR3 sequence is 14 residues long. The CDR3, as DNA: TGTGCCAGCAGTGTGACAGGGGGCTCAGGGACCCAGTACTTC. This gives the protein CASSVTGGSGTQYF. Based on the CDR3 plus reference TRBV28 and TRBJ2-5, the full variable domain is DVKVTQSSRYLVKRTGEKVFLECVQDMDHENMFWYRQDPGLGLRLIYFSYDVKMKEKGDIPEGYSVSREKKERFSLILESASTNQTSMYLCASSVTGGSGTQYFGPGTRLLVL.

This rearrangement joins TRBV20-1 to TRBJ1-2; possible D gene TRBD1, 5 bases. The V end lost 4 bases, the J end lost 4 bases, and 16 bases lay between the germline ends. Germline V lookup: CDR1 DFQATT, CDR2 SNEGSKA (reference sequence). The CDR3 loop spans 14 amino acids. This CDR3 is CSATKGVIGYGYTF. CDR3 DNA sequence: TGCAGTGCTACGAAAGGGGTAATAGGCTATGGCTACACCTTC.

This clonotype was counted only a few times. The CDR3 loop is CASSEAMGQGHEKLFF. As DNA, the CDR3 is TGTGCCAGCAGTGAAGCGATGGGACAGGGCCATGAAAAACTGTTTTTT. The chain carries TRBV6-1 and TRBJ1-4, with TRBD1 matching 9 bases. V dropped 0 bases and J dropped 6; count of bases not matched to a gene: 5. CDR3 size: 16 residues. Germline CDR1 and CDR2: MNHNS and SASEGT.

About this clonotype itself: Since a much larger clone is just one base distant, this may be a read error. The genes are TRBV19 and TRBJ2-1, with 13 bases aligning to TRBD2. Trimming at V came to 6 bases and at J to 12 bases, leaving 11 bases not matched to a gene. The V gene's germline CDR1 is LNHDA and CDR2 SQIVND (reference sequence). This CDR3 region has 15 residues. The CDR3 DNA reads as TGTGCCAGTAGGAGACTAGCGGGAGGATTTGATGGGCAGTTCTTC. This gives the protein CASRRLAGGFDGQFF.

The sample holds a few counts of this clonotype. V gene TRBV5-1 combines with J gene TRBJ2-7; D is unclear. CDR3 length: 13 amino acids. V was shortened by 1 base and J by 2 bases, with 7 bases between the two germline ends. Germline values: CDR1 SGHRS, CDR2 YFSETQ. The DNA for the CDR3 is TGCGCCAGCAGCTTGAAGGGAACCTACGAGCAGTACTTC. It yields the protein CASSLKGTYEQYF.

The J gene is TRBJ2-6, the V gene TRBV7-3; 8 bases fit TRBD1. CDR1 is SGHTA and CDR2 is FQGTGA in the germline V gene. V lost 4 bases to trimming and J lost 0 bases; unmatched junction nucleotides: 8. The CDR3 is made up of 18 amino acids. In DNA, the CDR3 is TGTGCCAGCAGCTCGACAGGGGCCCTCTTCTCTGGGGCCAACGTCCTGACTTTC. The encoded protein is CASSSTGALFSGANVLTF.

CDR3 sequence (DNA): TGTGCCAGCAGTTCGATCGGGGGGCCTGGAAACACCATATATTTT. Translating gives CASSSIGGPGNTIYF. This chain connects TRBV5-5 to TRBJ1-3; D possibly corresponds to TRBD1 (6 bases). V lost 5 bases, J lost 2 bases, and 14 bases lay in between. Germline CDR1 and CDR2: SGHKS and YYEKEE (reference sequence). This CDR3 region has 15 residues.

The chain has TRBV11-2 and TRBJ2-1; 12 bases map to TRBD2. The germline CDR1 and CDR2 sequences are SGHAT and FQNNGV. The CDR3 runs 16 residues. V lost 3 bases and J lost 7; bases outside the gene matches: 7. Written as DNA, the CDR3 is TGTGCCAGCAGCTTCCGACTAGCGGGAGAAATGAATGAGCAGTTCTTC. The encoded protein is CASSFRLAGEMNEQFF.

This chain links TRBV29-1 with TRBJ2-3; no definite D call. V dropped 5 bases and J dropped 2 bases, with 5 bases sitting between them. The length of the CDR3 is 11 residues. Germline assignment: CDR1 SQVTM and CDR2 ANQGSEA. In nucleotides, the CDR3 is TGCAGCGTTACTTTCACAGATACGCAGTATTTT. Its translation: CSVTFTDTQYF.

This clonotype was seen ten or more times. The J gene is TRBJ2-1, the V gene TRBV5-1, with 8 bases aligning to TRBD2. Germline CDR1 SGHRS, CDR2 YFSETQ. The CDR3 contains 14 residues. Losses at the gene ends were 0 bases for V and 6 bases for J; bases not matched to a gene: 2. The CDR3 region is CASSLGGLVNEQFF. The DNA of the CDR3 is TGCGCCAGCAGCTTGGGGGGACTAGTCAATGAGCAGTTCTTC.

This clonotype was found many times. The chain carries TRBV7-9 and TRBJ2-1; TRBD2 matches 9 bases. The CDR3 runs 13 residues. Germline V gives CDR1 SEHNR, CDR2 FQNEAQ (reference sequence). J gave up 12 bases and V 0 bases, and 3 bases lay outside the gene matches. CDR3 in amino acids: CASSLATTSGQFF. CDR3 DNA sequence: TGTGCCAGCAGCTTAGCGACGACTAGCGGGCAGTTCTTC.

The genes are TRBV27 and TRBJ1-6; D not resolved. CDR3 length: 14 amino acids. V lost 3 bases and J 8 bases, leaving 11 bases between the germline ends. Germline V lookup: CDR1 MNHEY, CDR2 SMNVEV (reference sequence). CDR3 region: CASSFQRRDSPLHF. The CDR3 nucleotides are TGTGCCAGCAGTTTTCAACGGAGGGATTCACCCCTCCACTTT.